The clone carrying this T cell receptor (beta chain) showed up just a few times. This sample is drawn from a study of blood T cell repertoires in COVID-19. Study at large: In each case, the material was cDNA or gDNA derived from T cells, B-cell-depleted T cells, or PBMCs.

The CDR3 has 15 amino acids. Germline trimming cut 6 bases from V and 1 base from J; bases unmatched to any gene: 6. CDR1 and CDR2 from the germline V gene are SNHLY and FYNNEI. It was during active infection that Seattle patients were enrolled and then longitudinally followed. Clones were read by immunoSEQ multiplex PCR, and TCRdb kept only the in-frame ones, dropping some. The sample yields around 360,000 clones, about 87% seen once. The origin of this receptor is a woman aged 25 to 39 with COVID-19, enrolled during active disease. The chain links TRBV2 to TRBJ2-7; 10 nucleotides match TRBD1. The sequencing sample was made of peripheral blood. CDR3: CASSATGGLSYEQYF. The CDR3 DNA reads TGTGCCAGCAGCGCGACAGGGGGCCTGTCCTACGAGCAGTACTTC. Full variable domain (remainder filled in from reference TRBV2 and TRBJ2-7): EPEVTQTPSHQVTQMGQEVILRCVPISNHLYFYWYRQILGQKVEFLVSFYNNEISEKSEIFDDQFSVERPDGSNFTLKIRSTKLEDSAMYFCASSATGGLSYEQYFGPGTRLTVT.